One sample yielded the 26 T cell receptor beta chains listed below, sequenced in a study of control samples from healthy donors and cancer patients. TCRdb's table, derived via immunoSEQ multiplex PCR, lists solely in-frame clones and lacks some. Seen here are about 94,000 clones, 90% observed once, and the top ten hold about 4%. Sequencing was performed on blood. Receptor source: a woman aged 18-29 years in good health.

This chain links TRBV18 with TRBJ1-1; 9 nucleotides match TRBD1. J was trimmed by 2 bases and V by 7 bases; bases with no gene match: 8. Germline V lookup: CDR1 KGHSH, CDR2 LQKENI. The CDR3 length is 15 residues. The chain's CDR3 is CASFSDRGGNTEAFF. DNA for the CDR3: TGTGCCAGCTTCTCGGACAGGGGTGGTAACACTGAAGCTTTCTTT.

The chain links TRBV5-6 to TRBJ2-7, with D perhaps TRBD1 (5 bases). The CDR3 consists of 14 residues. With 4 bases removed from V and 3 bases from J, the gap between germline ends came to 14 bases. CDR1 and CDR2 from the germline V gene are SGHDT and YYEEEE. CDR3 DNA sequence: TGTGCCAGCAGCCCATCCAAAGACAGCTACGAGCAGTACTTC. Its translation is CASSPSKDSYEQYF.

The CDR3 sequence is CASSDSIQVNQPQHF. The DNA for the CDR3 is TGTGCCAGCAGTGACTCGATACAGGTCAATCAGCCCCAGCATTTT. The chain is built from TRBV6-4 and TRBJ1-5; tentative D call: TRBD1 (5 bases). The CDR3 has 15 residues. Trimming pared 0 bases from V and 3 bases from J, leaving 9 bases between. CDR1 MRHNA and CDR2 SNTAGT come from the germline V gene.

The CDR3 DNA follows: TGTGCCAGCAGCCCCGGGACTTTTACCTACGAGCAGTACTTC. It specifies CASSPGTFTYEQYF. This chain uses TRBV11-2 with TRBJ2-7, with TRBD2 as a possible D gene (6 bases). V lost 5 bases to trimming and J lost 2 bases, with 13 bases between them. Per the germline V gene, CDR1 is SGHAT and CDR2 is FQNNGV. The CDR3 runs 14 residues.

The rearrangement joins TRBV7-8 to TRBJ2-3, with D possibly TRBD2 on 6 matching bases. This CDR3 spans 20 amino acids. V lost 5 bases to trimming and J lost 0 bases, with 27 bases between them. Germline V gene data show CDR1 as SGHVS and CDR2 as FQNEAQ. The CDR3 DNA is TGTGCCAGCAGCCCCAAGGGGAGGCCCCTTAGATTCTCTAGCACAGATACGCAGTATTTT. Translating it yields CASSPKGRPLRFSSTDTQYF.

This clone was seen a handful of times. Written as DNA, the CDR3 is TGCAGCGTTGTAACCGGGACTTCTGACTATGGCTACACCTTC. This encodes CSVVTGTSDYGYTF. The chain carries TRBV29-1 and TRBJ1-2, with a weak D call TRBD1 (5 bases). CDR3 length: 14 amino acids. Looked up from germline, CDR1 is SQVTM and CDR2 is ANQGSEA. The ends were cut back, 4 bases at V and 3 bases at J, with 15 bases in the middle.

This rearrangement joins TRBV7-9 to TRBJ1-5; TRBD1 might be the D (5 bases). The germline V gene encodes CDR1 SEHNR and CDR2 FQNEAQ (reference sequence). Between the trimmed V and J ends, which lost 6 bases and 11 bases, there was a span of 17 bases. The CDR3 sequence is 13 residues long. The CDR3 nucleotides are TGTGCCAGCAGGAGAAGCGGGGCCAGTTCCCAGCATTTT. Its translation: CASRRSGASSQHF.

This chain connects TRBV5-1 to TRBJ2-1; 11 positions match TRBD2. Germline CDR1 reads SGHRS; CDR2 reads YFSETQ. The CDR3 has 15 amino acids. The V gene end was trimmed by 6 bases and the J gene end by 0 bases; junction bases not matched to a gene: 2. Written as DNA, the CDR3 is TGCGCCAGCAATAGCGGGGGGGTCTCCTACAATGAGCAGTTCTTC. This translates into CASNSGGVSYNEQFF.

The chain joins TRBV7-3 to TRBJ2-1, with D possibly matching TRBD2 (6 bases). Germline V lookup: CDR1 SGHTA, CDR2 FQGTGA. Trimming left V 5 bases short and J 4 bases short, with 15 bases between. The CDR3 is 15 amino acids. CDR3 DNA: TGTGCCAGCAGCCCAAAGGGCGGGGATTACAATGAGCAGTTCTTC. Translation gives CASSPKGGDYNEQFF.

The genes are TRBV19 and TRBJ2-7; D might be TRBD1 or TRBD2, each matching 5 bases. The CDR3 loop spans 13 amino acids. Per the germline V gene, CDR1 is LNHDA and CDR2 is SQIVND (reference sequence). V dropped 6 bases and J dropped 4 bases, with 13 bases sitting between them. This CDR3 reads CASSPGTEYEQYF. CDR3 nucleotides: TGTGCCAGTAGCCCCGGGACCGAGTACGAGCAGTACTTC. Variable domain in full (rest from reference TRBV19 and TRBJ2-7): DGGITQSPKYLFRKEGQNVTLSCEQNLNHDAMYWYRQDPGQGLRLIYYSQIVNDFQKGDIAEGYSVSREKKESFPLTVTSAQKNPTAFYLCASSPGTEYEQYFGPGTRLTVT.

V is TRBV7-9 and J is TRBJ1-2; no clear D. CDR1 SEHNR and CDR2 FQNEAQ come from the germline V gene (reference sequence). CDR3 length equals 12 residues. Trimming shortened V by 5 bases and J by 4 bases, and 8 bases separated the two germline ends. CDR3 nucleotide sequence: TGTGCCAGCAGCGACGCAAGCTATGGCTACACCTTC. This gives the protein CASSDASYGYTF.

The CDR3, as DNA: TGTGCCAGCAGTGCTAGCGGGGAAGAGACCCAGTACTTC. Its translation is CASSASGEETQYF. V gene TRBV2 combines with J gene TRBJ2-5; 9 nucleotides agree with TRBD2. The germline V gene encodes CDR1 SNHLY and CDR2 FYNNEI. With 4 bases clipped from V and 3 bases from J, the junction kept 0 bases outside the gene matches. The CDR3 contains 13 residues.

The chain has TRBV6-6 and TRBJ1-4; D uncertain. The germline V gene encodes CDR1 MNHNY and CDR2 SVGAGI (reference sequence). The CDR3 sequence is 13 residues long. The germline V and J ends were trimmed by 0 bases and 12 bases, with 11 bases remaining between them. The CDR3 sequence is CASSYSGDWELFF. CDR3 nucleotides: TGTGCCAGCAGTTACTCGGGTGACTGGGAACTGTTTTTT.

The V and J genes are TRBV2 and TRBJ1-1; TRBD1 is a possible D gene (5 bases). CDR1 SNHLY and CDR2 FYNNEI come from the germline V gene. The CDR3 length is 16 residues. V was pared by 6 bases and J by 4 bases, with 21 bases between. The CDR3 spells CASRDLGGARGTEAFF. The CDR3 DNA reads as TGTGCCAGCAGGGACTTAGGAGGGGCGCGGGGCACTGAAGCTTTCTTT.

The CDR3: CASSFRETQYF. DNA for the CDR3: TGTGCCAGCAGCTTTCGAGAGACCCAGTACTTC. The rearrangement joins TRBV7-9 to TRBJ2-5; D is uncertain. Germline V CDR1 and CDR2: SEHNR, FQNEAQ (reference sequence). The CDR3 is made up of 11 amino acids. V was clipped by 3 bases and J by 4 bases, with 3 bases between them.

This chain connects TRBV5-8 to TRBJ2-3; TRBD2 agrees at 11 bases. The CDR3 contains 16 residues. CDR1 is SGHTS, CDR2 YDEGEE, per germline. V lost 3 bases to trimming and J lost 2 bases; unmatched junction nucleotides: 5. CDR3 nucleotide sequence: TGTGCCAGCAGCTCGGGACTAGCGGTTACCACAGATACGCAGTATTTT. This gives the protein CASSSGLAVTTDTQYF.

The V and J genes are TRBV2 and TRBJ2-1, with 10 positions matching TRBD1. Germline lookup yields CDR1 SNHLY and CDR2 FYNNEI. Trimming removed 3 bases from V and 1 base from J; junction bases left unmatched: 0. The CDR3 spans 15 residues. The CDR3 reads CASSEGQGSYNEQFF. CDR3 nucleotide sequence: TGTGCCAGCAGTGAGGGACAGGGGTCCTACAATGAGCAGTTCTTC. The full variable domain, its missing parts supplied by reference TRBV2 and TRBJ2-1, is EPEVTQTPSHQVTQMGQEVILRCVPISNHLYFYWYRQILGQKVEFLVSFYNNEISEKSEIFDDQFSVERPDGSNFTLKIRSTKLEDSAMYFCASSEGQGSYNEQFFGPGTRLTVL.

This chain connects TRBV5-1 to TRBJ2-7; D gene ambiguous. Germline lookup yields CDR1 SGHRS and CDR2 YFSETQ. This CDR3 contains 13 residues. Trimming stripped 0 bases from V and 0 bases from J, with 4 bases between. CDR3 in amino acids: CASSLDNSYEQYF. CDR3 in DNA: TGCGCCAGCAGCTTGGACAACTCCTACGAGCAGTACTTC.

The gene calls are TRBV7-9 and TRBJ1-1; tentatively, D is TRBD1 (5 bases). V was trimmed by 5 bases and J by 5 bases, leaving 21 bases between them. The CDR3 has 16 residues. Germline V gives CDR1 SEHNR, CDR2 FQNEAQ (reference sequence). The CDR3 loop reads CASSPEGLSVGTEAFF. The CDR3 DNA follows: TGTGCCAGCAGCCCAGAGGGACTCTCCGTCGGGACTGAAGCTTTCTTT.

As for this clone: The junction departs from germline at one end; a sequencing error may be responsible. The genes are TRBV7-8 and TRBJ2-2, with D tentatively TRBD2 (5 bases). The CDR3 runs to 15 residues. Germline V gene sequence: CDR1 SGHVS, CDR2 FQNEAQ. The CDR3 region has the DNA TGTGCCAGCAGCTTACAGGTATGGGAACACCGGGGAGCTGTTTTT. This codes for CASSLQVWEHRGAVF.

Worth noting for this clone: The junction and the germline gene differ at one end; a read error may be behind it. The chain links TRBV3-1 (or the pseudogene TRBV3-2) to TRBJ2-7, with 7 bases that match TRBD2. This CDR3 has 13 residues. Looked up from germline, CDR1 is LGHDT and CDR2 is YNNKEL (reference sequence). The CDR3 nucleotides are TGTGCCAGCAGCCAAGATCAAGCGGGGTCGACCCGCTTC. Translating gives CASSQDQAGSTRF.

This sequence joins TRBV11-2 and TRBJ2-5; D might be TRBD2 (8 bases). V dropped 5 bases and J dropped 4 bases, with 20 bases sitting between them. The CDR3 length is 16 residues. Germline V lookup: CDR1 SGHAT, CDR2 FQNNGV. The CDR3 is CASSISGGGIRETQYF. CDR3 nucleotides: TGTGCCAGCAGCATATCGGGAGGGGGCATTAGAGAGACCCAGTACTTC.

The chain recombines TRBV6-1 with TRBJ1-1; D perhaps matches TRBD1 (5 bases). The V gene's germline CDR1 is MNHNS and CDR2 SASEGT. The CDR3 runs 15 residues. Trimming cost V 3 bases and J 1 base, with 12 bases left between them. The CDR3 protein is CASSEGTLGNTEAFF. In DNA, the CDR3 is TGTGCCAGCAGTGAGGGGACCTTAGGGAACACTGAAGCTTTCTTT.

The V call is TRBV15, the J call TRBJ1-5; D gene uncertain. This CDR3 spans 15 amino acids. Germline CDR1 is LNHNV and CDR2 is YYDKDF (reference sequence). V lost 2 bases and J lost 1, with 9 bases in between. The CDR3 region has the DNA TGTGCCACCAGCAGATCGGTTGACAGCAATCAGCCCCAGCATTTT. Protein product: CATSRSVDSNQPQHF.

V and J are TRBV21-1 and TRBJ1-2. TRBV21-1 is a documented pseudogene. The CDR3 loop spans 18 amino acids. CDR3 loop: CASSKAPIRVTSNYGYTF. CDR3 nucleotide sequence: TGTGCCAGCAGCAAAGCCCCGATAAGGGTAACATCGAACTATGGCTACACCTTC.

This clone has just a few counts. The chain combines TRBV6-1 with TRBJ1-1; D is undetermined. The V gene lost 3 bases and the J gene lost 0 bases, with 11 bases spanning the gap. CDR3 length: 15 amino acids. Germline CDR1 is MNHNS and CDR2 is SASEGT. The CDR3 reads CASSESIVLNTEAFF. CDR3 bases: TGTGCCAGCAGTGAGAGTATTGTGCTGAACACTGAAGCTTTCTTT.